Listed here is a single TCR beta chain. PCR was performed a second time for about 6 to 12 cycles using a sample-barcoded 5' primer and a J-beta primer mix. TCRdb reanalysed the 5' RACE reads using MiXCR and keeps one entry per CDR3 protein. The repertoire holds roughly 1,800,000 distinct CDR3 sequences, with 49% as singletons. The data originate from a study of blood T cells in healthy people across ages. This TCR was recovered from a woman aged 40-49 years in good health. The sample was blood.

As DNA, the CDR3 is TGCGCCAGCAGCCCGACCAGGGGAAACTATGGCTACACCTTC. It translates to CASSPTRGNYGYTF. The chain couples TRBV4-3 to TRBJ1-2; maybe TRBD1 (6 bases). Per germline, CDR1 LGHNA and CDR2 YSLEER. The CDR3 is 14 residues long. Trimming pared 4 bases from V and 2 bases from J, leaving 11 bases between.